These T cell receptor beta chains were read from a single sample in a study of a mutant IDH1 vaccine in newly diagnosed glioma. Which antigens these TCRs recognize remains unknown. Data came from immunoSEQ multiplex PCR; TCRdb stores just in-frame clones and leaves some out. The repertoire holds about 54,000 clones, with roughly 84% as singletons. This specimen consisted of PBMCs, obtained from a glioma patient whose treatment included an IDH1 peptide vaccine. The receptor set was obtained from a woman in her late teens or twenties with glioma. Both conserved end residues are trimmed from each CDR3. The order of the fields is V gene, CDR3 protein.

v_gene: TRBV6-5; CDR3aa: ASSERGPYEQY
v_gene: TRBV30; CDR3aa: AWSMGQETQY
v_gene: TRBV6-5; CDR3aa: ASSYSAGGWDEQY
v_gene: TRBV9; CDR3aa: ASSVLPGPETQY
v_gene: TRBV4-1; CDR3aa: ASSPDRSSGANVLT
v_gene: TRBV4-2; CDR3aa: ASSQGGQGAGYT
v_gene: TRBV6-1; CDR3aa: ASSEAPGTAHTDTQY
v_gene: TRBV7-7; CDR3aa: ASSPNGDSNTGELF
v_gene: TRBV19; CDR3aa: ASSITGGDYGYT
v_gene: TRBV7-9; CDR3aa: ASSPNQGPNTGELF
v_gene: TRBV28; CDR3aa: ASSLSPWRGHSYEQY
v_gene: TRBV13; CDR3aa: ASSIGTAYNEQF
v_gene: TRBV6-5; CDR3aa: ASFEGSEQY
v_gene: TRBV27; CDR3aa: ASSTGQAHQPQH
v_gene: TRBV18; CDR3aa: ASSPRGPTSNTIY
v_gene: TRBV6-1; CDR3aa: ASSISGREQY
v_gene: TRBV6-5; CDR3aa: ASSARQGSNSPLH
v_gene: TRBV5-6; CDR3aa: ASSLALAGSYNEQF
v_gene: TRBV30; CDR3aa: AWSVRSRQWSGNTIY
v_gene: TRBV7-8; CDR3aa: ASITSAANRADRSGNTIY
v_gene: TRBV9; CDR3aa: ASSVTGGITGELF
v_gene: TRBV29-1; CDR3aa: SARDTISYEQY
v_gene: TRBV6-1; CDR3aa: ASSAKDEQY
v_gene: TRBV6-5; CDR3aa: ASRQQGFNQPQH
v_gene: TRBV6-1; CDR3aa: ASPTGTNTEAF
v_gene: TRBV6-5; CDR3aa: ASSYSTGGWYYGYT
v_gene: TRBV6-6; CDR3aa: AALGVSYNEQF
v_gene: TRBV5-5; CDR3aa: ASSTGLTDTQY
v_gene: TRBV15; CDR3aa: ATSNERRGEETQY
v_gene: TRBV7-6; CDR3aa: ASSLKGDNAYEQY
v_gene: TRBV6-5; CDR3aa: ASSPTGDEQF
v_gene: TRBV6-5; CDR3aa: ASRGGWLQF
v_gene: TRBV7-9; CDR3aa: ASNTDGLTNEQF
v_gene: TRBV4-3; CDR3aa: ASSQDTGRYEQF
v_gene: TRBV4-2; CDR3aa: ASSQEMGGGYGYT
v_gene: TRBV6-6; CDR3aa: ASSRGGLYGYT
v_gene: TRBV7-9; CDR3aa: ASSLVTIFGGELF
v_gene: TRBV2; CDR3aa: ASRGGEQY